Described below is a single TCR beta chain sequence and its context. Its antigen is not identified. This specimen belongs to a study of cytomegalovirus exposure and HLA in healthy donors. Germline V lookup: CDR1 SGHNT, CDR2 YENEEA. The CDR3 totals 17 residues. Trimming left V 5 bases short and J 3 bases short, with 23 bases between. Only in-frame clones appear in the TCRdb table, and some are missing; sequencing was by immunoSEQ multiplex PCR. The repertoire consists of more than 300,000 clones, with approximately 90% occurring once and the leading ten covering 0.84%. Findings and caveats of the study: The study recorded over 150 TCR beta chains that were cytomegalovirus-associated. Many donors shared some public TCRs, even though most TCR sequences were rare.

The TCR sequence derives from a woman under 30 in good health and CMV-seronegative. Sequencing was performed on PBMCs. This chain joins TRBV11-3 and TRBJ2-7; D is possibly TRBD2 (7 bases). CDR3 amino acids: CASSQGGGGGTHYEQYF. The CDR3 nucleotides read TGTGCCAGCAGCCAAGGGGGAGGCGGGGGAACACACTACGAGCAGTACTTC.